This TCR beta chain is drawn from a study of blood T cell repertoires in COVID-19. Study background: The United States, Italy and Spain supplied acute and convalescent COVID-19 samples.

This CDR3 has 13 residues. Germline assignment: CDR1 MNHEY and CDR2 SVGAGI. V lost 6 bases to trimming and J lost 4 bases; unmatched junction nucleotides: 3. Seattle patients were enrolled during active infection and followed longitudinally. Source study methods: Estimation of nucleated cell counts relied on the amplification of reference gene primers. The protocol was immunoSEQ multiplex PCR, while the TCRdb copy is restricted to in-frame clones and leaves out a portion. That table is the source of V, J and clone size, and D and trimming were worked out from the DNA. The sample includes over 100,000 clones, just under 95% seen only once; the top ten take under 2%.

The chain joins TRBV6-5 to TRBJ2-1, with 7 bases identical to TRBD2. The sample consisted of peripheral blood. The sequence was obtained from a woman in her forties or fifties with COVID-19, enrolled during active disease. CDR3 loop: CASRSGAYNEQFF. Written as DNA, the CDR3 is TGTGCCAGCAGAAGCGGGGCTTACAATGAGCAGTTCTTC.